This T cell receptor beta chain was profiled in a study of identical twins. Study-level results: Twins shared beta out-of-frame sequences in excess, but this excess was weaker. Findings depended on cross-sectional statistics rather than tracking the same donors. Models predicted too little out-of-frame TCR alpha sharing in monozygotic twins.

Using its own MiXCR run on the 5' RACE reads, TCRdb lists one record per CDR3 protein. Here the sample spans under 1 million distinct CDR3 sequences, around an eighth being singletons. The CDR3 has 14 amino acids. Trimming at V came to 4 bases and at J to 4 bases, leaving 3 bases not matched to a gene. Germline CDR1 is SGHRS and CDR2 is YFSETQ. In this sample, this clonotype turned up many times. The antigen is unknown. This same sample was also taken into another study, of yellow fever vaccine responses in identical twins. That source reports: Among the twins, the vaccine T cell response reportedly seemed partly convergent and partly personalized.

The specimen sequenced was PBMCs. The TCR originated in a woman between 18 and 29 years old in good health. J is TRBJ2-7 and V is TRBV5-1; 12 bases match TRBD1. CDR3 in DNA: TGCGCCAGCAGCCCGGGACAGGGGGCTTACGAGCAGTACGTC. It is translated as CASSPGQGAYEQYV.